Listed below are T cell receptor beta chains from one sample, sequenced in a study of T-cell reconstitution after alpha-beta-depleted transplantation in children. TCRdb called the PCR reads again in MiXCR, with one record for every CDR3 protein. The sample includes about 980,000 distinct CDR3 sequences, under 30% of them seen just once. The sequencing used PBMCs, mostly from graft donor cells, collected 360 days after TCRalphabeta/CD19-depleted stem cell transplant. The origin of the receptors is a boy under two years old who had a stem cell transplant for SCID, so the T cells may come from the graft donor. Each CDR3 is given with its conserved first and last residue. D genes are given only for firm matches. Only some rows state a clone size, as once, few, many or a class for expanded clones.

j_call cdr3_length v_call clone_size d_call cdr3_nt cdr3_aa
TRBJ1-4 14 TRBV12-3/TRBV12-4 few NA TGTGCCAGCACCCGGACCTCTTCGAATGAAAAACTGTTTTTT CASTRTSSNEKLFF
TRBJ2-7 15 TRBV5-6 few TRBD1 TGTGCCAGCAGTCAACCCGGGACAGGGACGTACGAGCAGTACTTC CASSQPGTGTYEQYF
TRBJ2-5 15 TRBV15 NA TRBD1 TGTGCCACCAGCAGATCCGGGACAGTCCAAGAGACCCAGTACTTC CATSRSGTVQETQYF
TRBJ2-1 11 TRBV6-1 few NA TGTGCCAGCAGTGATTCTCCCCGGCAGTTCTTC CASSDSPRQFF
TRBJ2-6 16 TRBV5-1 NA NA TGCGCCAGCAGTAAGTTAGGGGCTAAGGGGGCCAACGTCCTGACTTTC CASSKLGAKGANVLTF
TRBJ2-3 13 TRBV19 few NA TGTGCCAGTAGTATCCAGGGACCAGATACGCAGTATTTT CASSIQGPDTQYF
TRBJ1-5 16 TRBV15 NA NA TGTGCCACCAGCCAGGGACATCAAAACCTCGGGCAGCCCCAGCATTTT CATSQGHQNLGQPQHF
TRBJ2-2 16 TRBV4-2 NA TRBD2 TGTGCCAGCAGCCAATTTACCGGGGGGGACACCGGGGAGCTGTTTTTT CASSQFTGGDTGELFF
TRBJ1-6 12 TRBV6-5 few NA TGTGCCAGCAGTTTCGGAGGCTCACCCCTCCACTTT CASSFGGSPLHF
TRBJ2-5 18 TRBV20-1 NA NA TGCAGCTTAGACGGCACACTAGCTATGCACCGCCCCCAAGAGACCCAGTACTTC CSLDGTLAMHRPQETQYF
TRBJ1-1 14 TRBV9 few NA TGTGCCAGCAGCGTAGGGGGTGGTATCACTGAAGCTTTCTTT CASSVGGGITEAFF
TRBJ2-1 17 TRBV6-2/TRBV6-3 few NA TGTGCCAGCAGTTACTCGACAGTGCCCAAAAGGGAGAATGAGCAGTTCTTC CASSYSTVPKRENEQFF
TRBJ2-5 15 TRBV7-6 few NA TGTGCCAGCAGCTTAGTGTACCGTAGGGAAGAGACCCAGTACTTC CASSLVYRREETQYF
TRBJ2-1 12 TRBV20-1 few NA TGCAGTGCTAGGCGCCCTGGGGATGAGCAGTTCTTC CSARRPGDEQFF
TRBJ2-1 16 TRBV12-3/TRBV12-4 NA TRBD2 TGTGCCAGCAGTTGGACTCTAGCGGGGGGGCTTAATGAGCAGTTCTTC CASSWTLAGGLNEQFF
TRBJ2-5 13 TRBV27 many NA TGTGCCAGCAGTTCCAGGTACCAAGAGACCCAGTACTTC CASSSRYQETQYF
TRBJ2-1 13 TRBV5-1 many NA TGCGCCAGCAGCTTTGACAGTTACAATGAGCAGTTCTTC CASSFDSYNEQFF
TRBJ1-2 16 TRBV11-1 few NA TGTGCCAGCAGCTCCCAAGTTCGGGGACTCAACTATGGCTACACCTTC CASSSQVRGLNYGYTF
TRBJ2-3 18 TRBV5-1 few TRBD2 TGCGCCAGCAGCCCCGGACTAGCGGGGCGACCGAGCACAGATACGCAGTATTTT CASSPGLAGRPSTDTQYF
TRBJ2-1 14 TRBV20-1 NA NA TGCAGTGCTAGAAATATTAAGGTACACAATGAGCAGTTCTTC CSARNIKVHNEQFF
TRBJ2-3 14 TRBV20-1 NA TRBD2 TGCAGTGCTGGGTTGGGGGGGGTCACAGATACGCAGTATTTT CSAGLGGVTDTQYF
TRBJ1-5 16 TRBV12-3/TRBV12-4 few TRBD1 TGTGCCAGCAGTACCGGGACAGGCGCCTGGTGGGGGCCCCAGCATTTT CASSTGTGAWWGPQHF
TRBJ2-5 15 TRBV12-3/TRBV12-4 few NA TGTGCCAGCACCCCCCAGGGTAAGGGACGGGAGACCCAGTACTTC CASTPQGKGRETQYF
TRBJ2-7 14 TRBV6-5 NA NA TGTGCCAGCAGTTACCGGCAGGGTGGTACAGAGCAGTACTTC CASSYRQGGTEQYF
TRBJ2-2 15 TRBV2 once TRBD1 TGTGCCAGCACACTACAGGGGATTAACACCGGGGAGCTGTTTTTT CASTLQGINTGELFF
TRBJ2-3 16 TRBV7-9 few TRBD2 TGTGCCAGCAGCTTTAGGAGCGGGGGAAGCACAGATACGCAGTATTTT CASSFRSGGSTDTQYF
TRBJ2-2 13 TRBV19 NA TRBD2 TGTGCCAGTAGGGGCGGGAGCGGCGGCGAGCTGTTTTTT CASRGGSGGELFF
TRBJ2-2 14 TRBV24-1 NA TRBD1 TGTGCCACCAGTGATATGGGACAGGCCGGGGAGCTGTTTTTT CATSDMGQAGELFF
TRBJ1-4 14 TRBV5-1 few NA TGCGCCAGCAGCTTACAAGGGGGGAGCGAAAAACTGTTTTTT CASSLQGGSEKLFF
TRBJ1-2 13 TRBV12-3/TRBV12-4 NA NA TGTGCCAGCAGCTGGACTGTTAACTATGGCTACACCTTC CASSWTVNYGYTF
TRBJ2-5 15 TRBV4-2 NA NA TGTGCCAGCAGCCAAGGCCCCTATAACCAAGAGACCCAGTACTTC CASSQGPYNQETQYF
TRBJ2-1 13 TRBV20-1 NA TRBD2 TGCAGTGCTAGAGATCTTAGCGGGCATGAGCAGTTCTTC CSARDLSGHEQFF
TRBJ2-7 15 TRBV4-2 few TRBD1 TGTGCCAGCAGCCCTGAAGGGACAGCCTCCTACGAGCAGTACTTC CASSPEGTASYEQYF
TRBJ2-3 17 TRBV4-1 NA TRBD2 TGCGCCAGCAGCCAAGTGACGGTGGGACTAGCGACAGATACGCAGTATTTT CASSQVTVGLATDTQYF
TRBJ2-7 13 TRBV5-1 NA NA TGCGCCAGCAGCTTGAGAGTAGCCACCGAGCAGTACTTC CASSLRVATEQYF
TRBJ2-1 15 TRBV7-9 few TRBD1 TGTGCCAGCAGCTTAGGGGACAGGGTAGTCAATGAGCAGTTCTTC CASSLGDRVVNEQFF
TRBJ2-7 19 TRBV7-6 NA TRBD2 TGTGCCAGCAGCTCAAGACTAGCGGGGGGAAAGGAAACCTCCTACGAGCAGTACTTC CASSSRLAGGKETSYEQYF
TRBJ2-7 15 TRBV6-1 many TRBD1 TGTGCCAGCACCCGGACCGGGACAGGCCTCTACGAGCAGTACTTC CASTRTGTGLYEQYF